The following is a TCR beta chain sequence with its context. The antigen is unknown. The data were taken from a study of a mutant IDH1 vaccine in newly diagnosed glioma. Study in general: V12 came at week 35, V13 at week 47.

The length of the CDR3 is 12 residues. Germline V gives CDR1 SGHTA, CDR2 FQGNSA. V was shortened by 1 base and J by 9 bases, with 8 bases between the two germline ends. Libraries were prepared by immunoSEQ multiplex PCR; TCRdb keeps only in-frame clonotypes and omits some of them. This table has 40,000 to 45,000 clones, 65% to 90% appearing once. Whole-study results and caveats: It was about 95% of patients that developed vaccine-induced immune responses. Alterations occurring in top peripheral T cell clonotypes seemed unrelated to pseudoprogression.

The time point was: week 35, safety follow-up. Every single dose of the vaccine, 300 ug of mutant IDH1 20-mer peptide, came with topical imiquimod. The TCR sequence derives from a woman between 40 and 50 years old with glioma. Some clones in this sample may be carry-over from other donors' samples. The sequenced sample was PBMCs, obtained from a glioma patient whose treatment included an IDH1 peptide vaccine. The chain recombines TRBV7-2 with TRBJ2-3; unclear D gene. CDR3 residues: CASSLGQSTQYF. For the CDR3, the DNA is TGTGCCAGCAGCTTAGGCCAGTCCACGCAGTATTTT.